The entry below gives a single TCR beta chain sequence along with its context. Those with alopecia areata gave lesional scalp punch biopsies and peripheral blood. The V gene lost 7 bases and the J gene lost 2 bases, with 13 bases spanning the gap. The CDR3 has 13 amino acids. CDR1 and CDR2 from the germline V gene are GTSNPN and SVGIG (reference sequence). The sample comes from a study of CD8+ T cells in alopecia areata. Study-wide context: Patients in the treated group were given tofacitinib by mouth, 5 to 10 mg twice a day.

Following extraction, RNA underwent reverse transcription to cDNA, which served as the sequencing template. Generated by immunoSEQ multiplex PCR, the TCRdb table keeps only in-frame clones and is missing some. The sample consists of 45,000 to 70,000 clones, 95% to 97% of them appearing once. This specimen was CD8+ T cells sorted from blood, taken at week 0. The chain is built from TRBV30 and TRBJ2-3, with D uncertain. The sequence was collected from a human donor with alopecia areata. The DNA for the CDR3 is TGTGCCTCCTCAGGAGACTCCACAGATACGCAGTATTTT. Protein product: CASSGDSTDTQYF.